This passage covers 30 T cell receptor beta chains from one sample sequenced in a study of type 1 and type 2 diabetes patients. Genomic DNA was the PCR template. The TCR beta CDR3 region was amplified using 30 forward and 13 reverse primers. Via MiXCR, TCRdb re-called the multiplex PCR reads, giving one row per CDR3 protein. The sample shows fewer than 350,000 distinct CDR3 sequences, 45% to 60% of them seen only once. The specimen was peripheral blood mononuclear cells (PBMCs). Every receptor here comes from a young man with type 2 diabetes.

This clonotype was found once. This chain joins TRBV10-2 and TRBJ1-1; 8 positions agree with TRBD1. Germline CDR1 WSHSY, CDR2 SAAADI. Trimming at V came to 2 bases and at J to 4 bases, leaving 3 bases not matched to a gene. The CDR3 runs 14 residues. The CDR3 region has the DNA TGCGCCAGCAGTGAGAGCAGGGGGCTCACTGAAGCTTTCTTT. This translates into CASSESRGLTEAFF.

V and J are TRBV20-1 and TRBJ1-1; no definite D call. This CDR3 comprises 15 residues. Germline values: CDR1 DFQATT, CDR2 SNEGSKA (reference sequence). Trimming took 0 bases from V and 0 from J, leaving 11 bases between them. For the CDR3, the DNA is TGCAGTGCTAGAGATAGTAGAGGGATGAACACTGAAGCTTTCTTT. It codes for CSARDSRGMNTEAFF.

The rearrangement joins TRBV20-1 to TRBJ2-1, with D possibly TRBD2 on 6 matching bases. The CDR3 totals 14 residues. Germline V lookup: CDR1 DFQATT, CDR2 SNEGSKA (reference sequence). The germline V and J ends were trimmed by 6 bases and 7 bases, with 19 bases remaining between them. CDR3 sequence reads: CSAPGVDGGNEQFF. The CDR3 DNA follows: TGCAGTGCCCCGGGAGTAGATGGAGGGAATGAGCAGTTCTTC.

The chain joins TRBV25-1 to TRBJ1-5; D perhaps matches TRBD1 (6 bases). Germline values: CDR1 MGHDK, CDR2 SYGVNS. The CDR3 runs to 14 residues. V was cut by 5 bases and J by 4 bases, with 12 bases left in between. CDR3 region: CASSLGAGNQPQHF. CDR3 bases: TGTGCCAGCAGTCTGGGGGCGGGGAATCAGCCCCAGCATTTT.

This chain connects TRBV19 to TRBJ2-1, with D tentatively TRBD2 (5 bases). Trimming cost V 6 bases and J 8 bases, with 17 bases left between them. Looked up from germline, CDR1 is LNHDA and CDR2 is SQIVND (reference sequence). This CDR3 has 14 residues. The CDR3 loop is CASSRGLAGDEQFF. In DNA form, the CDR3 reads TGTGCCAGTAGCCGAGGACTGGCTGGGGATGAGCAGTTCTTC.

This clonotype was counted ten times or more. The chain joins TRBV25-1 to TRBJ2-2; D gene ambiguous. Germline values: CDR1 MGHDK, CDR2 SYGVNS. CDR3 length: 12 amino acids. The V end was cut by 6 bases, the J end by 2 bases, with 4 bases between. The CDR3 is CASSANTGELFF. The CDR3 bases are TGTGCCAGCAGCGCAAACACCGGGGAGCTGTTTTTT.

The chain carries TRBV9 and TRBJ2-5, with 11 positions matching TRBD2. CDR1 is SGDLS, CDR2 YYNGEE, per germline. This CDR3 spans 15 amino acids. After removal of 3 bases from V and 3 bases from J, the junction contained 4 bases not matched to a gene. This CDR3 is CASSAMTSGKETQYF. The CDR3 DNA sequence: TGTGCCAGCAGCGCCATGACTAGCGGGAAAGAGACCCAGTACTTC. Based on the CDR3 plus reference TRBV9 and TRBJ2-5, the full variable domain is DSGVTQTPKHLITATGQRVTLRCSPRSGDLSVYWYQQSLDQGLQFLIQYYNGEERAKGNILERFSAQQFPDLHSELNLSSLELGDSALYFCASSAMTSGKETQYFGPGTRLLVL.

Only a few counts were recorded for this clonotype. The V gene is TRBV20-1, the J gene TRBJ1-5; perhaps TRBD1 as D (5 bases). This CDR3 spans 15 amino acids. Deletions cut 3 bases from V and 2 bases from J, with 14 bases between. Germline CDR1 and CDR2: DFQATT and SNEGSKA (reference sequence). The chain's CDR3 is CSASGAGRGNQPQHF. In nucleotides, the CDR3 is TGCAGTGCTAGTGGGGCTGGGCGAGGCAATCAGCCCCAGCATTTT.

The chain employs TRBV2 and TRBJ1-2, with D tentatively TRBD1 (5 bases). CDR1 and CDR2 (germline): SNHLY, FYNNEI. V lost 0 bases, J lost 8 bases, and 16 bases lay in between. There are 15 residues in the CDR3. The CDR3 region has the DNA TGTGCCAGCAGTGAAGCAATTCGGGGGTCCAGCGGCTACACCTTC. Translation: CASSEAIRGSSGYTF.

With regard to this clonotype: The CDR3 end shows no conserved phenylalanine or tryptophan, and so a read error is likely. The chain carries TRBV7-8 and TRBJ1-2, with 10 positions matching TRBD1. The CDR3 covers 17 residues. Germline CDR1 SGHVS, CDR2 FQNEAQ. In DNA, the CDR3 is TGCGCCAGCAGCCAAGGCGGGACAGGGGTAGGAATCTATGGCTACACCATC. Its translation: CASSQGGTGVGIYGYTI.

This clonotype occurred many times. The V gene is TRBV20-1, the J gene TRBJ2-5, with 9 nucleotides matching TRBD1. The germline CDR1 and CDR2 sequences are DFQATT and SNEGSKA (reference sequence). The CDR3 extends over 14 amino acids. Trimming took 2 bases from V and 3 from J; bases not matched to a gene: 4. This CDR3 reads CSARTGQGEETQYF. In nucleotides, the CDR3 is TGCAGTGCTAGAACGGGACAGGGAGAAGAGACCCAGTACTTC.

CDR3 region: CASSIRTLGRNYGYTF. The CDR3 DNA reads as TGTGCCAGTAGTATAAGAACGTTGGGACGCAACTATGGCTACACCTTC. The chain links TRBV18 to TRBJ1-2; a weak D match, TRBD1 (5 bases). V was trimmed by 9 bases and J by 2 bases, leaving 22 bases between them. CDR1 is KGHSH, CDR2 LQKENI, per germline. The CDR3 contains 16 residues.

The rearrangement uses TRBV10-2 and TRBJ2-5; D may be TRBD1 or TRBD2 (6 bases each). The V gene lost 4 bases and the J gene lost 2 bases, with 11 bases spanning the gap. Germline assignment: CDR1 WSHSY and CDR2 SAAADI. This CDR3 spans 14 amino acids. DNA of the CDR3: TGCGCCAGCAGTGCGGGGGCAGGACAAGAGACCCAGTACTTC. Translation: CASSAGAGQETQYF.

With respect to this clonotype: The germline gene is not matched at one end of the junction; a read error may be the cause. This chain connects TRBV2 to TRBJ1-2, with 8 bases matching TRBD1. There are 12 residues in the CDR3. Germline V gives CDR1 SNHLY, CDR2 FYNNEI. This chain's CDR3 is CASSDRGHGHTF. The CDR3 bases are TGTGCCAGCAGCGACAGGGGCCATGGCCACACCTTT.

The CDR3 region is CASSLLGGQTDTQYF. The CDR3 coding sequence is TGTGCCAGCAGCTTATTGGGAGGGCAAACAGATACGCAGTATTTT. V gene TRBV7-3 combines with J gene TRBJ2-3; 7 bases are a match to TRBD2. Germline assignment: CDR1 SGHTA and CDR2 FQGTGA. V shed 2 bases and J 3 bases; nucleotides not matched to a gene: 5. The CDR3 is made up of 15 amino acids.

The chain joins TRBV20-1 to TRBJ1-1; D might be TRBD1 (5 bases). CDR1 DFQATT and CDR2 SNEGSKA come from the germline V gene (reference sequence). V lost 6 bases and J 1 base, leaving 12 bases between the germline ends. There are 13 residues in the CDR3. The CDR3 nucleotides read TGCAGTGCCCCGGGACCGTCGAACACTGAAGCTTTCTTT. Its protein product is CSAPGPSNTEAFF.

The gene calls are TRBV7-2 and TRBJ2-5; D may match TRBD1 or TRBD2 (6 bases each). The CDR3 spans 14 residues. Trimming cost V 3 bases and J 8 bases, with 16 bases left between them. The germline gives CDR1 SGHTA, CDR2 FQGNSA. CDR3 DNA sequence: TGTGCCAGCAGCTTGGGGGGCCTCCTACAAACCCAGTACTTC. It is translated as CASSLGGLLQTQYF.

The chain is built from TRBV2 and TRBJ1-6; D uncertain. V dropped 8 bases and J dropped 10 bases, with 21 bases sitting between them. CDR1 and CDR2 from the germline V gene are SNHLY and FYNNEI. This CDR3 is 15 amino acids long. The CDR3 DNA is TGTGCCAGCTGGCAGGAAGTGTTGTCGGAATCACCCCTCCACTTT. This translates into CASWQEVLSESPLHF.

This clonotype was observed once. In this CDR3 the conserved last residue, phenylalanine or tryptophan, is missing, so a read error is likely. The rearrangement joins TRBV19 to TRBJ1-2; D is undetermined. The CDR3 has 14 residues. Germline V gives CDR1 LNHDA, CDR2 SQIVND (reference sequence). V was clipped by 7 bases and J by 4 bases, with 16 bases between them. The CDR3, as DNA: TGTGCCAGTACCTCCCCCTCAGAGTCCTATGGCTACACCTCC. Translated, it gives CASTSPSESYGYTS.

The chain links TRBV5-1 to TRBJ1-2; tentatively, D is TRBD1 (5 bases). V lost 5 bases and J lost 0, with 14 bases in between. This CDR3 spans 15 amino acids. Looked up from germline, CDR1 is SGHRS and CDR2 is YFSETQ. The chain's CDR3 is CASRSGDVANYGYTF. The CDR3 DNA is TGCGCCAGCAGGTCGGGGGACGTCGCTAACTATGGCTACACCTTC.

This clonotype was observed many times. The chain is built from TRBV2 and TRBJ2-2; D is unclear. Germline V CDR1 and CDR2: SNHLY, FYNNEI. The V end was cut by 2 bases, the J end by 8 bases, with 3 bases between. This CDR3 has 11 residues. CDR3 amino acids: CASSELGELFF. The CDR3 coding sequence is TGTGCCAGCAGTGAACTGGGGGAGCTGTTTTTT.

This clonotype was counted a single time. The chain couples TRBV20-1 to TRBJ2-5; D might be TRBD2 (6 bases). There are 11 residues in the CDR3. The germline V gene encodes CDR1 DFQATT and CDR2 SNEGSKA (reference sequence). The V gene lost 6 bases and the J gene lost 3 bases, with 8 bases spanning the gap. DNA of the CDR3: TGCAGTGCCGTAGCGGAAGAGACCCAGTACTTC. Encoded protein: CSAVAEETQYF.

This chain links TRBV18 with TRBJ1-1; a possible D gene is TRBD1 (6 bases). Trimming left V 2 bases short and J 6 bases short, with 16 bases between. This CDR3 contains 15 residues. Germline CDR1 reads KGHSH; CDR2 reads LQKENI. CDR3 sequence reads: CASSPSRQVVAEAFF. The CDR3 bases are TGTGCCAGCTCACCATCGAGACAGGTAGTCGCTGAAGCTTTCTTT. Full variable domain (outside the CDR3, taken from reference TRBV18 and TRBJ1-1): NAGVMQNPRHLVRRRGQEARLRCSPMKGHSHVYWYRQLPEEGLKFMVYLQKENIIDESGMPKERFSAEFPKEGPSILRIQQVVRGDSAAYFCASSPSRQVVAEAFFGQGTRLTVV.

The chain is built from TRBV29-1 and TRBJ2-5; 7 bases map to TRBD1. The germline CDR1 and CDR2 sequences are SQVTM and ANQGSEA. The CDR3 loop spans 12 amino acids. V was clipped by 4 bases and J by 1 base; unmatched bases: 0. The CDR3 sequence: CSVGQGQETQYF. DNA of the CDR3: TGCAGCGTTGGACAGGGCCAAGAGACCCAGTACTTC.

The chain employs TRBV24-1 and TRBJ1-1, with a possible D match to TRBD1 (5 bases). Trimming cost V 3 bases and J 1 base, with 5 bases left between them. Germline CDR1 reads KGHDR; CDR2 reads SFDVKD. The CDR3 has 13 amino acids. CDR3 DNA sequence: TGTGCCACCAGTGATGGGACGAACACTGAAGCTTTCTTT. Protein sequence: CATSDGTNTEAFF.

Turning to this clonotype: The junction and the germline gene differ at one end; a read error may be behind it. The chain employs TRBV7-2 and TRBJ1-2; D is unclear. Germline lookup yields CDR1 SGHTA and CDR2 FQGNSA. The CDR3 has 13 amino acids. The CDR3 here is CASSLTQNYGCTF. CDR3 DNA: TGTGCCAGCAGTTTGACGCAGAACTATGGCTGCACCTTC.

This clonotype was found a few times. This chain connects TRBV12-5 to TRBJ2-5, with D tentatively TRBD2 (5 bases). This CDR3 spans 14 amino acids. The V gene's germline CDR1 is LGHNT and CDR2 FRNRAP. V was cut by 5 bases and J by 4 bases, with 14 bases left in between. The CDR3 DNA follows: TGTGCTAGTGGTCCCGCGGACTCAAGAGAGACCCAGTACTTC. It is translated as CASGPADSRETQYF. Looking up the rest from reference TRBV12-5 and TRBJ2-5 gives the full variable domain: DARVTQTPRHKVTEMGQEVTMRCQPILGHNTVFWYRQTMMQGLELLAYFRNRAPLDDSGMPKDRFSAEMPDATLATLKIQPSEPRDSAVYFCASGPADSRETQYFGPGTRLLVL.

The J gene is TRBJ1-1, the V gene TRBV6-5; 9 nucleotides agree with TRBD1. The CDR3 runs to 15 residues. V shed 2 bases, J shed 5 bases, and the junction held 6 bases outside the gene matches. Germline V lookup: CDR1 MNHEY, CDR2 SVGAGI. CDR3 nucleotides: TGTGCCAGCAGTTACAGACAGGGGGATAGAACTGAAGCTTTCTTT. As protein: CASSYRQGDRTEAFF.

The chain carries TRBV30 and TRBJ2-1, with 9 bases that match TRBD1. Germline V gives CDR1 GTSNPN, CDR2 SVGIG (reference sequence). This CDR3 region has 17 residues. The V segment lost 8 bases and the J segment 4 bases; nucleotides outside the gene matches: 18. In DNA, the CDR3 is TGTGCCAGCAGCTATTCATTTCAGACAGGGGGATACAATGAGCAGTTCTTC. Translated: CASSYSFQTGGYNEQFF.

This clonotype was observed a few times. J is TRBJ2-3 and V is TRBV4-1; D might be TRBD1 (5 bases). Trimming cost V 1 base and J 3 bases, with 11 bases left between them. Germline V gene lookup returns CDR1 MGHRA and CDR2 YSYEKL. CDR3 size: 15 residues. The CDR3 bases are TGCGCCAGCAGCCAAGGCGGCAGGGCGACAGATACGCAGTATTTT. Translating it yields CASSQGGRATDTQYF.